This TCR beta chain was identified in a study of blood T cell repertoires in COVID-19. Turning to the study itself: Whether acute or convalescent, the COVID-19 samples came from the United States, Italy and Spain. Sources were T cells, B-cell-depleted T cells, or PBMCs; the material itself was cDNA or gDNA.

The CDR3 length is 15 residues. The germline V gene encodes CDR1 SGHNT and CDR2 YYREEE (reference sequence). V was clipped by 2 bases and J by 3 bases; unmatched bases: 4. How the authors handled the data: Amplification from reference gene primers served as the basis for estimated nucleated cell counts. Clones were read by immunoSEQ multiplex PCR, and TCRdb kept only the in-frame ones, dropping some. V, J and clone size are taken as reported in that table, and D and trimming were inferred from the DNA itself. The sample has over 200,000 clones, roughly 86% seen once; the top ten hold roughly 0.8%. The V gene is TRBV5-4, the J gene TRBJ2-3; 9 bases line up with TRBD1. What was sequenced was peripheral blood. This clonotype originated in a woman in her twenties or thirties with acute or convalescent COVID-19. As DNA, the CDR3 is TGTGCCAGCAGCTTAACAGGGGGCTATACAGATACGCAGTATTTT. Residues: CASSLTGGYTDTQYF.